The 18 T cell receptor beta chains given below trace back to one sample, sequenced in a study of identical twins. TCRdb reprocessed the 5' RACE reads via MiXCR and lists one record per CDR3 protein. The sample has about 810,000 distinct CDR3 sequences; roughly 12% are singletons. The same specimen was also included in a second study, on yellow fever vaccine responses in identical twins.

The sequenced sample was PBMCs. The receptor set was obtained from a woman between 18 and 29 years old in good health.

The chain combines TRBV20-1 with TRBJ1-6; no clear D gene. This CDR3 has 13 residues. Trimming shortened V by 4 bases and J by 3 bases, and 7 bases separated the two germline ends. Germline CDR1 DFQATT, CDR2 SNEGSKA (reference sequence). CDR3: CSAKQSYNSPLHF. CDR3 coding DNA: TGCAGTGCTAAACAGAGCTATAATTCACCCCTCCACTTT.

This clonotype was observed a few times. V gene TRBV11-2 combines with J gene TRBJ2-3; perhaps TRBD1 as D (6 bases). Between the trimmed V and J ends, which lost 6 bases and 3 bases, there was a span of 16 bases. Germline V gives CDR1 SGHAT, CDR2 FQNNGV. The CDR3 loop spans 15 amino acids. The CDR3 is CASRKQGFGTDTQYF. The CDR3 coding sequence is TGTGCCAGCAGAAAACAGGGATTCGGAACAGATACGCAGTATTTT.

This clonotype was found a few times. The chain joins TRBV4-1 to TRBJ2-5; 7 bases line up with TRBD1. This CDR3 spans 15 amino acids. J was trimmed by 2 bases and V by 3 bases; bases with no gene match: 6. Germline assignment: CDR1 MGHRA and CDR2 YSYEKL. The CDR3 spells CASSHTGTEQETQYF. The CDR3 DNA is TGCGCCAGCAGCCATACCGGGACAGAACAAGAGACCCAGTACTTC.

The chain has TRBV29-1 and TRBJ2-5, with D possibly being TRBD1 or TRBD2 (6 bases each). This CDR3 has 16 residues. V was clipped by 3 bases and J by 6 bases, with 23 bases between them. Germline values: CDR1 SQVTM, CDR2 ANQGSEA. The CDR3 DNA reads as TGCAGCGTTGATATGGGGGGCGCGTTCCAGTCCCAGACCCAGTACTTC. Its translation is CSVDMGGAFQSQTQYF.

This clonotype was found many times. The chain uses TRBV7-9 and TRBJ2-3; 9 bases are shared with TRBD1. CDR3 length: 16 residues. V was pared by 5 bases and J by 1 base, with 7 bases of the junction left unmatched. Germline V gene data show CDR1 as SEHNR and CDR2 as FQNEAQ (reference sequence). CDR3 coding DNA: TGTGCCAGCAGCACCGGACAGGGGTCGGGCACAGATACGCAGTATTTT. It is translated as CASSTGQGSGTDTQYF.

This clonotype was seen repeatedly, ten times or more. The chain employs TRBV10-3 and TRBJ2-5, with unresolved D. Germline lookup yields CDR1 ENHRY and CDR2 SYGVKD. V gave up 10 bases and J gave up 5 bases, with 11 bases separating them. The CDR3 contains 11 residues. CDR3 sequence (DNA): TGTGCCACCCTTGGCGTGGAGACCCAGTACTTC. It encodes CATLGVETQYF.

This clonotype was detected ten times or more. The genes are TRBV5-1 and TRBJ2-3, with D possibly being TRBD1 (5 bases). Germline V CDR1 and CDR2: SGHRS, YFSETQ. The ends were cut back, 6 bases at V and 2 bases at J, with 16 bases in the middle. The CDR3 sequence is 15 residues long. CDR3 DNA: TGCGCCAGCACCCAACAGGCTTTCGTCACAGATACGCAGTATTTT. Translating it yields CASTQQAFVTDTQYF.

V and J are TRBV3-1 and TRBJ2-5, with TRBD2 identical over 8 bases. Germline V CDR1 and CDR2: LGHDT, YNNKEL (reference sequence). This CDR3 has 18 residues. Here the CDR3 reads CTISPGVKGGGSQETQYF. DNA for the CDR3: TGTACCATCAGTCCCGGCGTGAAGGGCGGGGGGTCCCAAGAGACCCAGTACTTC.

In DNA form, the CDR3 reads TGTGCCAGCAGCCCCCAGCTGAGCAATCAGCCCCAGCATTTT. Encoded protein: CASSPQLSNQPQHF. This chain uses TRBV11-2 with TRBJ1-5, with no clear D. CDR1 is SGHAT, CDR2 FQNNGV, per germline. Trimming removed 5 bases from V and 1 base from J, with 9 bases in between. The CDR3 is made up of 14 amino acids.

Many counts were recorded for this clonotype. J is TRBJ2-3 and V is TRBV5-1; D not certain. The ends were cut back, 3 bases at V and 2 bases at J, with 10 bases in the middle. This CDR3 spans 14 amino acids. Per germline, CDR1 SGHRS and CDR2 YFSETQ. The CDR3 reads CASSSAGSTDTQYF. DNA for the CDR3: TGCGCCAGCAGCTCCGCCGGGTCCACAGATACGCAGTATTTT.

V usage is TRBV28 and J usage is TRBJ1-5; no clear D. V lost 4 bases and J lost 1, with 11 bases in between. The CDR3 is made up of 15 amino acids. Germline V gene lookup returns CDR1 MDHEN and CDR2 SYDVKM. CDR3 amino acids: CASSSIWRSNQPQHF. As DNA, the CDR3 is TGTGCCAGCAGTTCCATCTGGAGAAGCAATCAGCCCCAGCATTTT.

This clonotype appeared a few times. V gene TRBV29-1 combines with J gene TRBJ2-1, with 7 bases fitting TRBD1. The CDR3 loop spans 11 amino acids. The J segment lost 12 bases and the V segment lost 5 bases, leaving 7 bases of the junction unmatched. Germline values: CDR1 SQVTM, CDR2 ANQGSEA. Here the CDR3 DNA reads TGCAGCGTTCCTAACACAGGGGTGCAGTTCTTC. Its translation is CSVPNTGVQFF.

The rearrangement uses TRBV20-1 and TRBJ2-1, with 14 bases lining up with TRBD2. V gave up 3 bases and J gave up 6 bases; unmatched junction bases: 10. The CDR3 loop spans 17 amino acids. The germline V gene has CDR1 DFQATT and CDR2 SNEGSKA (reference sequence). This CDR3 reads CSARLSRGLAGANEQFF. In nucleotides, the CDR3 is TGCAGTGCTAGGCTGAGCAGGGGACTAGCGGGGGCCAATGAGCAGTTCTTC.

The chain carries TRBV15 and TRBJ2-5; D not certain. V lost 0 bases and J lost 0, with 5 bases in between. Germline V gene lookup returns CDR1 LNHNV and CDR2 YYDKDF (reference sequence). The CDR3 runs to 14 residues. The CDR3 sequence is CATSRDPYQETQYF. The CDR3 DNA follows: TGTGCCACCAGCAGAGATCCCTACCAAGAGACCCAGTACTTC.

In this sample, this clonotype turned up many times. This rearrangement joins TRBV28 to TRBJ2-7; TRBD1 matches 7 bases. The CDR3 is 14 residues long. CDR1 is MDHEN, CDR2 SYDVKM, per germline. V lost 6 bases to trimming and J lost 3 bases; unmatched junction nucleotides: 8. DNA of the CDR3: TGTGCCAGCAGAGCGACAGGGCAATACTACGAGCAGTACTTC. It translates to CASRATGQYYEQYF.

V gene TRBV7-3 combines with J gene TRBJ2-1; weak D call: TRBD2 (7 bases). The CDR3 is 13 residues long. CDR1 and CDR2 from the germline V gene are SGHTA and FQGTGA. Trimming cost V 5 bases and J 9 bases, with 14 bases left between them. CDR3 in DNA: TGTGCCAGCAGCCCCCCGGGGGGCACTGAGCAGTTCTTC. Protein product: CASSPPGGTEQFF.

V is TRBV2 and J is TRBJ2-1, with 14 bases matching TRBD2. The CDR3 extends over 19 amino acids. Germline V gives CDR1 SNHLY, CDR2 FYNNEI. Unmatched junction bases numbered 10, after V lost 6 bases and J lost 0 bases. DNA of the CDR3: TGTGCCAGCAGCGCTACCGGGACTAGCGGGAGAAGCTCCTACAATGAGCAGTTCTTC. Translated: CASSATGTSGRSSYNEQFF.

This clonotype was seen a few times. V gene TRBV6-5 combines with J gene TRBJ1-3, with D hard to call. CDR1 is MNHEY, CDR2 SVGAGI, per germline. CDR3 size: 12 residues. V was pared by 7 bases and J by 4 bases, with 8 bases between. CDR3 residues: CASTSPGNTIYF. The CDR3 DNA follows: TGTGCCAGCACCTCACCCGGAAACACCATATATTTT.